A selection of T cell receptor beta chains follows, all from one sample in a study of shared T cell receptors in the human thymus. Profiling relied on immunoSEQ multiplex PCR, and the TCRdb table lists in-frame clones only, not all of them. The sample shows hundreds of thousands of clones, 87% of them seen only once. The sample also formed part of further work on human thymus T cells.

Sequences were obtained from thymocytes. The receptors were gathered from a boy less than two years old with a congenital heart defect. CDR3s include the opening cysteine and the closing phenylalanine or tryptophan. The D gene is left open where the match is weak. Not all rows give a size; the values are once, few, many and, for expanded clones, a class.

j_call | d_call | clone_size | v_call | cdr3_aa | cdr3_nt
TRBJ1-4 | . | once | TRBV14 | CASSQVWADRENEKLFF | TGTGCCAGCAGCCAAGTTTGGGCCGACAGAGAGAATGAAAAACTGTTTTTT
TRBJ1-4 | TRBD1 | . | TRBV2 | CASSAGGLKLFF | TGTGCCAGCAGTGCAGGGGGTCTCAAACTGTTTTTT
TRBJ2-1 | TRBD1 | . | TRBV7-2 | CASSLEGTGGQNEQFF | TGTGCCAGCAGCTTAGAGGGGACAGGGGGCCAGAATGAGCAGTTCTTC
TRBJ1-1 | . | once | TRBV5-1 | CASSPAEVNTEAFF | TGCGCCAGCAGCCCAGCGGAGGTGAACACTGAAGCTTTCTTT
TRBJ2-5 | TRBD2 | . | TRBV5-8 | CASSLLLAGFETQYF | TGTGCCAGCAGCTTGTTGCTAGCGGGGTTTGAGACCCAGTACTTC
TRBJ2-1 | . | . | TRBV18 | CASSPGGSEQFF | TGTGCCAGCTCACCTGGAGGAAGTGAGCAGTTCTTC
TRBJ2-5 | TRBD2 | . | TRBV4-3 | CASSPHWAGAGMETQYF | TGCGCCAGCAGCCCCCACTGGGCGGGAGCGGGGATGGAGACCCAGTACTTC
TRBJ2-7 | . | . | TRBV29-1 | CSVENGQGGSCEQYF | TGCAGCGTTGAGAACGGCCAGGGAGGATCTTGTGAGCAGTACTTC
TRBJ2-3 | TRBD2 | . | TRBV15 | CATSRAEREGRADTQYF | TGTGCCACCAGCAGAGCCGAGCGGGAGGGGAGGGCAGATACGCAGTATTTT
TRBJ2-1 | TRBD2 | . | TRBV19 | CASSQGTSGGPKYNEQFF | TGTGCCAGTAGTCAGGGGACTAGCGGGGGTCCTAAGTACAATGAGCAGTTCTTC
TRBJ2-1 | TRBD2 | . | TRBV10-1 | CASSENLSGGSGSAYEQFF | TGCGCCAGCAGTGAGAACCTATCTGGCGGTAGCGGGAGTGCATATGAGCAGTTCTTC
TRBJ1-2 | TRBD1 | . | TRBV28 | CASRARDRGVQGYGYTF | TGTGCCAGCAGGGCCCGGGACAGGGGGGTTCAGGGGTATGGCTACACCTTC
TRBJ2-7 | . | . | TRBV18 | CASSTPGHRYEQYF | TGTGCCAGCTCCACCCCGGGACACCGGTACGAGCAGTACTTC
TRBJ1-5 | . | few | TRBV23-1 | CASSHEPQHF | TGCGCCAGCAGTCACGAGCCCCAGCATTTT
TRBJ2-4 | TRBD1 | . | TRBV29-1 | CSVAGTANIQYF | TGCAGCGTTGCCGGGACAGCAAACATTCAGTACTTC
TRBJ2-1 | . | once | TRBV7-8 | CASSYGGYNEQFF | TGTGCCAGCAGCTATGGGGGGTACAATGAGCAGTTCTTC
TRBJ1-1 | TRBD1 | . | TRBV5-5 | CASSFPNQGANTEAFF | TGTGCCAGCAGCTTCCCAAACCAGGGGGCGAACACTGAAGCTTTCTTT
TRBJ1-4 | TRBD1 | . | TRBV4-3 | CASSQVGPGQRTLPTNEKLFF | TGCGCCAGCAGCCAAGTAGGACCGGGACAGCGGACCCTACCAACTAATGAAAAACTGTTTTTT
TRBJ1-5 | . | . | TRBV29-1 | CSVVDSGDQPQHF | TGCAGCGTTGTCGACAGTGGGGATCAGCCCCAGCATTTT
TRBJ1-2 | . | . | TRBV28 | CASGGKGLGANYGYTF | TGTGCCAGCGGGGGTAAGGGTCTGGGGGCCAACTATGGCTACACCTTC
TRBJ2-1 | TRBD2 | . | TRBV4-3 | CASSRSGGRNEQFF | TGCGCCAGCAGTCGTAGCGGGGGTAGGAATGAGCAGTTCTTC
TRBJ1-1 | . | . | TRBV28 | CASRTNRDTEAFF | TGTGCCAGCAGAACGAACCGGGACACTGAAGCTTTCTTT
TRBJ1-6 | . | . | TRBV7-8 | CASSYRLSPLHF | TGTGCCAGCAGCTACAGGCTTTCACCCCTCCACTTT
TRBJ2-7 | . | . | TRBV12-5 | CASGPGVAYEQYF | TGTGCTAGTGGTCCGGGGGTGGCCTACGAGCAGTACTTC
TRBJ1-6 | . | . | TRBV19 | CASSLWTDYNSPLHF | TGTGCCAGTAGCCTTTGGACAGATTATAATTCACCCCTCCACTTT